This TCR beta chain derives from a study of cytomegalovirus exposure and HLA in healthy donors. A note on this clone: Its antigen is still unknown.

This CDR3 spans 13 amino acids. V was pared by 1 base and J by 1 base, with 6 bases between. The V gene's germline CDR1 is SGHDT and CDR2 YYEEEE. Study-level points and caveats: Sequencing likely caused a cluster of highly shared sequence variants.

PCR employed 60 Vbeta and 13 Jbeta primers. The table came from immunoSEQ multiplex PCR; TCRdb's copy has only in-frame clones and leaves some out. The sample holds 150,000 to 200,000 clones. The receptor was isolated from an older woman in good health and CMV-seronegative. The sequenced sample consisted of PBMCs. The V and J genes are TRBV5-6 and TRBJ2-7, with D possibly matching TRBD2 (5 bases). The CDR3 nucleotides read TGTGCCAGCAGCTTGCGAGGGTCCTACGAGCAGTACTTC. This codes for CASSLRGSYEQYF.